This T cell receptor beta chain was documented in a study of Graves' ophthalmopathy and Graves' hyperthyroidism. Trimming removed 8 bases from V and 4 bases from J, with 14 bases in between. The CDR3 sequence is 13 residues long. Germline CDR1 and CDR2: SNHLY and FYNNEI. Study conclusions and caveats: Progression of ophthalmopathy was predicted by the model with roughly 65% sensitivity and under 75% specificity.

The sequenced template was RNA, covering the TCR beta CDR3 region. An opening RT-PCR round employed HTBI primers and preceded a second-round multiplex PCR. MiXCR, run by TCRdb on the multiplex PCR reads, gives a single entry per CDR3 protein. The sample carries roughly 230,000 distinct CDR3 sequences, roughly 21% recorded once. About this clonotype itself: Its matching antigen is unknown.

Exclusion covered patients with other autoimmune diseases or uncontrolled infections (as well as pregnancy or lactation). From fresh peripheral blood, 8 to 10 ml in volume, the PBMCs were obtained. The sequencing input was peripheral blood. The TCR comes from a woman aged 50 to 60 with Graves' ophthalmopathy. The rearrangement uses TRBV2 and TRBJ2-5; no clear D. This CDR3 reads CASQSQRRETQYF. The CDR3 region has the DNA TGTGCCAGCCAGTCGCAAAGGAGAGAGACCCAGTACTTC.